One sample yielded the 27 T cell receptor beta chains listed below, sequenced in a study of cytomegalovirus exposure and HLA in healthy donors. Use of 60 Vbeta and 13 Jbeta primers characterized the PCR. Using immunoSEQ multiplex PCR, the repertoire was profiled, and TCRdb retains in-frame clones only, with some absent. Of 130,000 or so clones listed, roughly 80% are singletons. Input material: PBMCs. These receptors were obtained from a female donor in good health and CMV-seronegative.

V usage is TRBV2 and J usage is TRBJ1-4; D perhaps matches TRBD1 (5 bases). The CDR3 spans 15 residues. Germline CDR1 and CDR2: SNHLY and FYNNEI. V was clipped by 7 bases and J by 4 bases, with 16 bases between them. The CDR3 sequence is CASTTRDGHNEKLFF. CDR3 nucleotide sequence: TGTGCCAGCACTACCCGCGACGGACATAATGAAAAACTGTTTTTT. Drawing the rest from reference TRBV2 and TRBJ1-4, the complete variable domain is EPEVTQTPSHQVTQMGQEVILRCVPISNHLYFYWYRQILGQKVEFLVSFYNNEISEKSEIFDDQFSVERPDGSNFTLKIRSTKLEDSAMYFCASTTRDGHNEKLFFGSGTQLSVL.

The V gene is TRBV30, the J gene TRBJ2-1; 10 bases are a match to TRBD2. The CDR3 sequence is 14 residues long. The V gene's germline CDR1 is GTSNPN and CDR2 SVGIG (reference sequence). Trimming at V came to 0 bases and at J to 7 bases, leaving 3 bases not matched to a gene. The CDR3 DNA follows: TGTGCCTGGAGTGTGAAGCGGGAGGGGAATGAGCAGTTCTTC. Its translation is CAWSVKREGNEQFF.

Of note for this clone: At one of its ends the junction is not consistent with the germline gene, which may arise from a read error. The rearrangement links TRBV7-9 to TRBJ1-5, with 11 bases matching TRBD1. The CDR3 is 14 amino acids. CDR1 is SEHNR, CDR2 FQNEAQ, per germline (reference sequence). CDR3 amino acids: CSSSEGQGAQPQHF. Here the CDR3 DNA reads TGTTCCAGCAGCGAAGGACAGGGGGCCCAGCCCCAGCATTTT.

Turning to this clone: At one end, the junction sequence differs from germline, possibly due to a read error. V and J are TRBV2 and TRBJ1-2, with a weak D call TRBD1 (6 bases). The CDR3 spans 13 residues. Germline-derived CDR1 and CDR2 are SNHLY and FYNNEI. This CDR3 reads CASSEALTGTYPF. In nucleotides, the CDR3 is TGTGCCAGCAGTGAAGCGCTTACAGGGACCTACCCCTTC.

The chain links TRBV10-3 to TRBJ1-1; 8 positions agree with TRBD1. This CDR3 comprises 13 residues. Germline CDR1 and CDR2: ENHRY and SYGVKD. With V trimmed by 2 bases and J by 11 bases, 7 bases remained unmatched. Here the CDR3 reads CAISEADRVPAFF. CDR3 DNA: TGTGCCATCAGTGAGGCGGACAGGGTGCCCGCTTTCTTT.

The CDR3 coding sequence is TGTGCCAGCAGCTTGGTTGATAATGCGCTAATCGGGGCCAACGTCCTGACTTTC. Amino acid sequence: CASSLVDNALIGANVLTF. The chain combines TRBV5-5 with TRBJ2-6; D unclear. V shed 0 bases and J shed 4 bases, with 17 bases lying between them. Looked up from germline, CDR1 is SGHKS and CDR2 is YYEKEE (reference sequence). The CDR3 has 18 residues.

The chain links TRBV4-2 to TRBJ2-2, with 7 bases that match TRBD2. Trimming at V came to 1 base and at J to 4 bases, leaving 3 bases not matched to a gene. The CDR3 is 15 amino acids. Germline loops: CDR1 LGHNA, CDR2 YNFKEQ. The CDR3 DNA reads TGTGCCAGCAGCCAAGCGGGGGGAGGCACCGGGGAGCTGTTTTTT. Translating it yields CASSQAGGGTGELFF.

This chain links TRBV9 with TRBJ1-2, with D perhaps TRBD1 (6 bases). Germline V gene lookup returns CDR1 SGDLS and CDR2 YYNGEE. The CDR3 is 17 residues long. Trimming removed 4 bases from V and 4 bases from J, with 23 bases in between. DNA of the CDR3: TGTGCCAGCAGCCGTGGAACGGACCAGACAGGCCCCTATGGCTACACCTTC. This codes for CASSRGTDQTGPYGYTF.

The chain has TRBV7-9 and TRBJ2-7; 7 bases are shared with TRBD1. The CDR3 loop spans 17 amino acids. Per germline, CDR1 SEHNR and CDR2 FQNEAQ (reference sequence). The J segment lost 2 bases and the V segment lost 4 bases, leaving 14 bases of the junction unmatched. The CDR3 reads CASSSAPGTAQTYEQYF. CDR3 coding DNA: TGTGCCAGCAGCTCCGCCCCCGGGACAGCCCAAACCTACGAGCAGTACTTC.

This clone showed up just once. The same CDR3 is also encoded by other DNA sequences in this sample. V usage is TRBV2 and J usage is TRBJ1-2; no firm D call. The CDR3 has 10 amino acids. Germline CDR1 is SNHLY and CDR2 is FYNNEI. Trimming took 3 bases from V and 8 from J, leaving 4 bases between them. CDR3 amino acids: CASSDGGYTF. CDR3 bases: TGTGCCAGCAGTGACGGGGGCTACACCTTC.

V is TRBV7-6 and J is TRBJ2-5; 7 positions agree with TRBD2. V dropped 5 bases and J dropped 4; count of bases not matched to a gene: 10. Germline assignment: CDR1 SGHVS and CDR2 FNYEAQ. The CDR3 is 15 residues long. CDR3 in DNA: TGTGCCAGCAGCCCGGGGACTACCCTGTTAGAGACCCAGTACTTC. Residues: CASSPGTTLLETQYF. Full variable domain (missing parts from reference TRBV7-6 and TRBJ2-5): GAGVSQSPRYKVTKRGQDVALRCDPISGHVSLYWYRQALGQGPEFLTYFNYEAQQDKSGLPNDRFSAERPEGSISTLTIQRTEQRDSAMYRCASSPGTTLLETQYFGPGTRLLVL.

The rearrangement joins TRBV2 to TRBJ1-2; D is unclear. CDR3 size: 15 residues. Germline V CDR1 and CDR2: SNHLY, FYNNEI. Trimming cost V 8 bases and J 4 bases, with 20 bases left between them. CDR3 DNA: TGTGCCAGCGTGGAAAGACGACTTAATTCCTATGGCTACACCTTC. It specifies CASVERRLNSYGYTF.

The J gene is TRBJ2-5, the V gene TRBV7-8; the match to TRBD1 covers 11 bases. Losses at the gene ends were 2 bases for V and 4 bases for J; bases not matched to a gene: 6. This CDR3 is 16 amino acids long. CDR1 is SGHVS, CDR2 FQNEAQ, per germline. In DNA form, the CDR3 reads TGTGCCAGCAGCTTACAGGGACAGGGGGACCCAGAGACCCAGTACTTC. Translated, it gives CASSLQGQGDPETQYF.

Worth noting for this clone: Other DNA variants within this sample encode the same CDR3. This sequence joins TRBV7-9 and TRBJ1-1; D is unclear. V was shortened by 5 bases and J by 0 bases, with 13 bases between the two germline ends. CDR3 size: 15 residues. CDR1 and CDR2 (germline): SEHNR, FQNEAQ (reference sequence). The CDR3 reads CASSPEGGLNTEAFF. Here the CDR3 DNA reads TGTGCCAGCAGCCCGGAGGGAGGGCTGAACACTGAAGCTTTCTTT.

The rearrangement links TRBV27 to TRBJ1-5, with a tentative D call TRBD1 (6 bases). V was clipped by 3 bases and J by 3 bases, with 12 bases between them. The CDR3 length is 15 residues. CDR1 is MNHEY, CDR2 SMNVEV, per germline (reference sequence). The CDR3 sequence is CASSFSGQTNQPQHF. CDR3 sequence (DNA): TGTGCCAGCAGTTTCTCTGGACAGACCAATCAGCCCCAGCATTTT.

This clone was seen a handful of times. The V and J genes are TRBV6-5 and TRBJ1-1, with D possibly matching TRBD1 (6 bases). V was shortened by 6 bases and J by 1 base, with 9 bases between the two germline ends. The CDR3 loop spans 13 amino acids. From germline, CDR1 is MNHEY and CDR2 SVGAGI. CDR3 coding DNA: TGTGCCAGCAGGGGGGCTGCGAACACTGAAGCTTTCTTT. It encodes CASRGAANTEAFF.

The genes are TRBV11-2 and TRBJ2-7; tentative D call: TRBD2 (5 bases). Germline V gene data show CDR1 as SGHAT and CDR2 as FQNNGV. The CDR3 is made up of 13 amino acids. Trimming left V 3 bases short and J 7 bases short, with 13 bases between. CDR3 protein: CASSLARTGEQYF. The CDR3 region has the DNA TGTGCCAGCAGCTTGGCCCGCACGGGGGAGCAGTACTTC.

V and J are TRBV6-6 and TRBJ2-1, with D perhaps TRBD2 (5 bases). This CDR3 is 16 amino acids long. The germline V gene encodes CDR1 MNHNY and CDR2 SVGAGI (reference sequence). V was cut by 2 bases and J by 7 bases, with 18 bases left in between. CDR3 in amino acids: CASSYGGPDLGNEQFF. The CDR3, as DNA: TGTGCCAGCAGTTACGGCGGGCCGGATCTTGGAAATGAGCAGTTCTTC.

The chain employs TRBV9 and TRBJ1-4; 7 bases agree with TRBD1. J gave up 3 bases and V 2 bases, and 4 bases lay outside the gene matches. Per the germline V gene, CDR1 is SGDLS and CDR2 is YYNGEE. The CDR3 has 15 residues. This CDR3 is CASSVTGTANEKLFF. CDR3 DNA sequence: TGTGCCAGCAGCGTTACCGGGACAGCTAATGAAAAACTGTTTTTT.

The chain joins TRBV5-1 to TRBJ1-1; TRBD1 aligns across 11 bases. Per germline, CDR1 SGHRS and CDR2 YFSETQ. The CDR3 contains 15 residues. Losses at the gene ends were 4 bases for V and 8 bases for J; bases not matched to a gene: 10. The CDR3 reads CASSLGQGARAEAFF. CDR3 bases: TGCGCCAGCAGCCTAGGACAGGGGGCTAGGGCGGAAGCTTTCTTT.

The chain couples TRBV6-6 to TRBJ2-3, with 7 bases that match TRBD1. The CDR3 runs to 13 residues. Germline V gene lookup returns CDR1 MNHNY and CDR2 SVGAGI (reference sequence). J was trimmed by 7 bases and V by 5 bases; bases with no gene match: 6. CDR3 in amino acids: CASSRPGQNTQYF. DNA for the CDR3: TGTGCCAGCAGTCGACCGGGACAGAATACGCAGTATTTT.

Of note for this clone: The sample carries other DNA sequences with the same CDR3. This chain connects TRBV6-1 to TRBJ2-7; D is unclear. This CDR3 has 11 amino acids. Per the germline V gene, CDR1 is MNHNS and CDR2 is SASEGT. V lost 6 bases, J lost 3 bases, and 6 bases lay in between. Here the CDR3 reads CASRNSYEQYF. The CDR3 DNA is TGTGCCAGCAGAAACAGCTACGAGCAGTACTTC.

This clone has a handful of counts. V is TRBV7-6 and J is TRBJ2-3, with 8 bases fitting TRBD2. The CDR3 sequence is 16 residues long. V trimming: 0 bases; J trimming: 2 bases; junction bases outside the gene matches: 4. CDR1 and CDR2 from the germline V gene are SGHVS and FNYEAQ. The CDR3 loop is CASSLASGGYTDTQYF. The CDR3 region has the DNA TGTGCCAGCAGCTTAGCCAGCGGGGGTTACACAGATACGCAGTATTTT.

This clone was recorded only once. The genes are TRBV5-1 and TRBJ2-1, with 9 nucleotides matching TRBD1. CDR3 size: 14 residues. The V gene end was trimmed by 4 bases and the J gene end by 7 bases; junction bases not matched to a gene: 6. Germline V gene sequence: CDR1 SGHRS, CDR2 YFSETQ. The chain's CDR3 is CASSVDRGGNEQFF. CDR3 DNA sequence: TGCGCCAGCAGCGTGGACAGGGGAGGAAATGAGCAGTTCTTC.

V is TRBV7-9 and J is TRBJ2-1; 8 bases agree with TRBD2. The CDR3 spans 15 residues. The germline CDR1 and CDR2 sequences are SEHNR and FQNEAQ (reference sequence). The V gene end was trimmed by 4 bases and the J gene end by 4 bases; junction bases not matched to a gene: 6. CDR3 amino acids: CASSSPGGVYNEQFF. The CDR3 bases are TGTGCCAGCAGCTCCCCGGGAGGGGTTTACAATGAGCAGTTCTTC.

V usage is TRBV7-7 and J usage is TRBJ2-3; TRBD2 might be the D (5 bases). CDR3 length equals 14 residues. The germline V gene encodes CDR1 SSHAT and CDR2 FNYEAQ (reference sequence). With 3 bases removed from V and 4 bases from J, the gap between germline ends came to 11 bases. CDR3 residues: CASSLGEPPDTQYF. DNA for the CDR3: TGTGCCAGCAGCTTGGGAGAGCCCCCAGATACGCAGTATTTT.

A word on this clone: One junction end does not reproduce the germline sequence, and a read error may be involved. The chain is built from TRBV7-3 and TRBJ2-1; no clear D gene. This CDR3 has 14 amino acids. From germline, CDR1 is SGHTA and CDR2 FQGTGA. CDR3 sequence: CASSLEPSYSEQFF. Written as DNA, the CDR3 is TGTGCCAGCAGCTTAGAGCCGAGCTACAGTGAGCAGTTCTTC.